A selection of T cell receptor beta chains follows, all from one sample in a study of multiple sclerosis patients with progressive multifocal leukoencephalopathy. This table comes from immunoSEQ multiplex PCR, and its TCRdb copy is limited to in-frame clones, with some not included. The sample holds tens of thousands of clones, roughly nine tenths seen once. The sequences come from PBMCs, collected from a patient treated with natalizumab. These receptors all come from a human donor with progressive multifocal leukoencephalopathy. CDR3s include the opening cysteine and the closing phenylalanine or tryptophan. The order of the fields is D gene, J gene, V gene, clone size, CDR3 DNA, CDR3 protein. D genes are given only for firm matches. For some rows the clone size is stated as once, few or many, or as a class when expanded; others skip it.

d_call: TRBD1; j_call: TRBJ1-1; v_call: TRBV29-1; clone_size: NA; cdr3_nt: TGCAGCGTGGCCGGACAGGTCAAAGCGATGAACACTGAAGCTTTCTTT; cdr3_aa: CSVAGQVKAMNTEAFF
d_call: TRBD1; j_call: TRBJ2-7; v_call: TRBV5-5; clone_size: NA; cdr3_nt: TGTGCCAGCAGTCCGGGACAGGGACCCTACGAGCAGTACTTC; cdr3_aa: CASSPGQGPYEQYF
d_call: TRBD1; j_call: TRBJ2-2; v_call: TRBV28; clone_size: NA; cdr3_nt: TGTGCCAGCACCTCACAGGGGACCGGGGAGCTGTTTTTT; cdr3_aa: CASTSQGTGELFF
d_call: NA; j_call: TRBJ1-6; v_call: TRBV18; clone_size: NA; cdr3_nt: TGTGCCAGCTCACCACGAGGGTATAATTCACCCCTCCACTTT; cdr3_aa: CASSPRGYNSPLHF
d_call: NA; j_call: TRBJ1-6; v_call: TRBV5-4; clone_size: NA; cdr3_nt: TGTGCCAGCAGCCCCCGAGGAGGGGACTCACCCCTCCACTTT; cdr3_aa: CASSPRGGDSPLHF
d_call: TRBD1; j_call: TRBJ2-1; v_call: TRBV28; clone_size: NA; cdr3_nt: TGTGCCAGCAGTTCCCTACAGAGCCGGGACAGGGAGAGGCAGTTCTTC; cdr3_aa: CASSSLQSRDRERQFF
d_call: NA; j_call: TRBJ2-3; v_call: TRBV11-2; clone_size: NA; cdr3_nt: TGTGCCAGCAGAGAGGACACAGATACGCAGTATTTT; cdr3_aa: CASREDTDTQYF
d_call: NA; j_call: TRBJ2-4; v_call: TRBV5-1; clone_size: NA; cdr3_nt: TGCGCCAGCAGCTTGGAGCCCTCGGGGGCGGGAGCCTTCCGGGGTGACATTCAGTACTTC; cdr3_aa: CASSLEPSGAGAFRGDIQYF
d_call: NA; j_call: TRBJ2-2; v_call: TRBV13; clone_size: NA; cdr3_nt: TGTGCCAGCAGCGACTACCGCCGAGGGGGCACCGGGGAGCTGTTTTTT; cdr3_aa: CASSDYRRGGTGELFF
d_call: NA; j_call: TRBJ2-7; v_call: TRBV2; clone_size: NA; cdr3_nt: TGTGCCAGCACTCCGAGGGAGGCCTACGAGCAGTACTTC; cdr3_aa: CASTPREAYEQYF
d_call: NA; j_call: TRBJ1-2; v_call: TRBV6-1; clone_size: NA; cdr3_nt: TGTGCCAGCATGGACGGTGCCAGCTATGGCTACACCTTC; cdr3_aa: CASMDGASYGYTF
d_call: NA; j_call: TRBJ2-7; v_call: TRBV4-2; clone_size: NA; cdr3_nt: TGTGCCAGCAGCCAGGACAGCCAGAGCTCCTACGAGCAGTACTTC; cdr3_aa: CASSQDSQSSYEQYF
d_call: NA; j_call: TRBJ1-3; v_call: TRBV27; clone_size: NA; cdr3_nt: TGTGCCAGCAGTTTCTCCCCCTCTGGAAACACCATATATTTT; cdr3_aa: CASSFSPSGNTIYF
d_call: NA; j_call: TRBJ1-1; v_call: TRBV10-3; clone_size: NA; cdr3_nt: TGTGCCATCAGTGAGACCGGACGGACTAAAGAAGCTTTCTTT; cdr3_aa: CAISETGRTKEAFF
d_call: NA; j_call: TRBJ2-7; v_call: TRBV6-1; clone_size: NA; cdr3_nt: TGTGCCAGCAGTGAATACTACGAGCAGTACTTC; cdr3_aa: CASSEYYEQYF
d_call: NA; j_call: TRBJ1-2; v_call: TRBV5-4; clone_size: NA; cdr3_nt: TGTGCCAGCAGCTCCGATCTACAGATTCATGGCTACACCTTC; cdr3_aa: CASSSDLQIHGYTF
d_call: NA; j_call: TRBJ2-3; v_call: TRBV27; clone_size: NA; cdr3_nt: TGTGCCAGCAAGTGGATCCTAGGGGCTAGCACAGATACGCAGTATTTT; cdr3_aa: CASKWILGASTDTQYF
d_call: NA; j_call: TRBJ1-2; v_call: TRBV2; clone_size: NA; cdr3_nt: TGTGCCACCGCCCCGGGCCGAAACTATGGCTACACCTTC; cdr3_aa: CATAPGRNYGYTF
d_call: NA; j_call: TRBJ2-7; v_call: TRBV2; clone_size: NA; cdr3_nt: TGTGCCAGCAGTGAGGCGGACCCGTCCTACGAGCAGTACTTC; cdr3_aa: CASSEADPSYEQYF
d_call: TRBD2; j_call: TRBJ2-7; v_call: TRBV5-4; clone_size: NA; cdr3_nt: TGTGCCAGCAGCTCCAGACTAGCCCCAGATGTAGACGAGCAGTACTTC; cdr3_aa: CASSSRLAPDVDEQYF
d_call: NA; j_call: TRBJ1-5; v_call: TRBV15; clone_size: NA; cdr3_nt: TGTGCCACCAGCAGAGACGCTGTATGGAATCAGCCCCAGCATTTT; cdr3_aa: CATSRDAVWNQPQHF
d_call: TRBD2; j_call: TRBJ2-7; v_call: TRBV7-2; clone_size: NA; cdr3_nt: TGTGCCAGCAGCACAACTAGCGGGAGTTACGAGCAGTACTTC; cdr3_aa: CASSTTSGSYEQYF
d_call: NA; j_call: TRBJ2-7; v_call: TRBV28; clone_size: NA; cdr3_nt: TGTGCCAGCACCTTCACGGCCGCCTACGAGCAGTACTTC; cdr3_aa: CASTFTAAYEQYF
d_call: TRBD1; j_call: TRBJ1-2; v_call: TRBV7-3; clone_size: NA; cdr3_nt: TGTGCCAGCAGCTTGGACAGGGAGGATGGCTACACCTTC; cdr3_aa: CASSLDREDGYTF
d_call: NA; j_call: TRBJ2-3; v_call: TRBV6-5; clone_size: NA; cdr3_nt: TGTGCCAGCCGTCTATACCCGGGCTGGGCAGATACGCAGTATTTT; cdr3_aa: CASRLYPGWADTQYF
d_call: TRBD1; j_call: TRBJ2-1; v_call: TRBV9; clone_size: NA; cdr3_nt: TGTGCCAGCAGCGTAGAACAGGGGGCTTCCAATGAGCAGTTCTTC; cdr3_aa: CASSVEQGASNEQFF
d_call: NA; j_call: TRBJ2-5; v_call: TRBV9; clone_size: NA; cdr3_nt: TGTGCCAGCAGCGTAGCCGGGGGGCTTCAAGAGACCCAGTACTTC; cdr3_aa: CASSVAGGLQETQYF
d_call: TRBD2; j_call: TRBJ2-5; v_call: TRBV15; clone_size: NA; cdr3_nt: TGTGCCACCAGCAGAGATCACGGGAGGGCCGGGGAGACCCAGTACTTC; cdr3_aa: CATSRDHGRAGETQYF
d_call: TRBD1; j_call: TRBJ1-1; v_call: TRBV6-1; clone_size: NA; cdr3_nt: TGTGCCACAAGCAGGGGGTGGAACACTGAAGCTTTCTTT; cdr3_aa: CATSRGWNTEAFF
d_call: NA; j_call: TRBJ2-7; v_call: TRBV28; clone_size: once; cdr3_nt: TGTGCCAGCAGTTTTGAGGGTTGGCACGAGCAGTACTTC; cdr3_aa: CASSFEGWHEQYF
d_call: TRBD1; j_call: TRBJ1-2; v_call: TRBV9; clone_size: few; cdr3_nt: TGTGCCAGCAGAACCACAGGGGGCTCGGATGGCTACACCTTC; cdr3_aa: CASRTTGGSDGYTF
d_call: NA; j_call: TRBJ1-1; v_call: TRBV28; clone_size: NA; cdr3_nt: TGTGCCAGCACCACAACCGGGGGGGAGAACACTGAAGCTTTCTTT; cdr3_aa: CASTTTGGENTEAFF
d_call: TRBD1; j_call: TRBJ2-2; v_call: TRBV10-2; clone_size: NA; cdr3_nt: TGCGCCACCTGCACAGGGGCGAACACCGGGGAGCTGTTTTTT; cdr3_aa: CATCTGANTGELFF
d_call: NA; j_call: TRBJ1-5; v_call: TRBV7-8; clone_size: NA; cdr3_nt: TGTGCCAGCAGCTTACGGGCAGTTAGTAATCAGCCCCAGCATTTT; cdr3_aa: CASSLRAVSNQPQHF
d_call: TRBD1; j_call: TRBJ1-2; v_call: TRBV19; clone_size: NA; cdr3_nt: TGTGCCAGTAGTATGGGGCAGGACAGGGGCTATGGCTACACCTTC; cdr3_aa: CASSMGQDRGYGYTF
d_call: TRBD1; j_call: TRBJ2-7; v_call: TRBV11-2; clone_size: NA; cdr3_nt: TGTGCCAGCAGCTTAGTCCCAGGACAGGGTACCTACGAGCAGTACTTC; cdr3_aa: CASSLVPGQGTYEQYF
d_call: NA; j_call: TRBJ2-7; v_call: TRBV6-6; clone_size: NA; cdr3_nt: TGTGCCAGCAGTGGGCTCTACGAGCAGTACTTC; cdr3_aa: CASSGLYEQYF
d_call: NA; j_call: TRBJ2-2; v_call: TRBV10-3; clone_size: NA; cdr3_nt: TGTGCCATCAGTGGATTTGGGAGCACCGGGGAGCTGTTTTTT; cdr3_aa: CAISGFGSTGELFF
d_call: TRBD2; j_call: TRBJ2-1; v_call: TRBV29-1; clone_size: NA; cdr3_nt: TGCAGCGTTGACGTCAGGGGATCACTAGCGGGAGGATTTGAGCAGTTCTTC; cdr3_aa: CSVDVRGSLAGGFEQFF
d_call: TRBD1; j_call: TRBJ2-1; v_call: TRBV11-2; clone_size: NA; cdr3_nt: TGTGCCAGCAGCCAAAAACCCGGGACAGGTATGGTGAGGGACAATGAGCAGTTCTTC; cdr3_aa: CASSQKPGTGMVRDNEQFF
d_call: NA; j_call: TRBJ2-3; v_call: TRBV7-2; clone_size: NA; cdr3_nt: TGTGCCAGCAGCCCACAGGGCAGCACAGATACGCAGTATTTT; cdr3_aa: CASSPQGSTDTQYF
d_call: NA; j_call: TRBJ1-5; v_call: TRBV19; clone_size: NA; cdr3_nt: TGTGCCAGTACTATCAGGGGTTCGGATCAGCCCCAGCATTTT; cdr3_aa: CASTIRGSDQPQHF
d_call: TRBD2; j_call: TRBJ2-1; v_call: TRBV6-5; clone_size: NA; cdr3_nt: TGTGCCAGTTCAGCGGGGGCCTACAATGAGCAGTTCTTC; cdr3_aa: CASSAGAYNEQFF
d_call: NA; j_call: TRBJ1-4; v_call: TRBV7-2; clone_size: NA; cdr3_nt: TGTGCCAGCAGCTCCCTCCAGTCTCCGGGTGAAAAACTGTTTTTT; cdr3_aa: CASSSLQSPGEKLFF
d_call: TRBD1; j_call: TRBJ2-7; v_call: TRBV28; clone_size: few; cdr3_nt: TGTGCCAGCAGATGGGGGACAGGAAACTACGAGCAGTACTTC; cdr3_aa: CASRWGTGNYEQYF
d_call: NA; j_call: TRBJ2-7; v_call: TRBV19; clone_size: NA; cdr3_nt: TGTGCCAGTAGTATGATGGTCGGGGCCGAGCAGTACTTC; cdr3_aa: CASSMMVGAEQYF
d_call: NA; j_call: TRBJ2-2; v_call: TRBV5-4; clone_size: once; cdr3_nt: TGTGCCAGCAGCTTGGATGCGGGTCTAGTCGGAGGAGGGGAGCTGTTTTTT; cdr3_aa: CASSLDAGLVGGGELFF
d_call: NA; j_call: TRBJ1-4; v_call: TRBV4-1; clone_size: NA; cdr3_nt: TGCGCCAGCAGCCAAGGGTCAACTAATGAAAAACTGTTTTTT; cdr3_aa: CASSQGSTNEKLFF